This record looks at one TCR beta chain sequence and its context. No antigen is known for it. The sample belongs to a study of cytomegalovirus exposure and HLA in healthy donors. Findings and caveats of the study: In a later analysis, productive TCRs from donors in an Asian-associated ancestry cluster reportedly carried fewer N-insertions than the cohort mean.

Samples came from healthy bone marrow donors. The PCR was carried out with 60 Vbeta primers and 13 Jbeta primers. TCRdb keeps only in-frame clones here, not all; method: immunoSEQ multiplex PCR. The table for this sample gives around 39,000 clones. V was pared by 5 bases and J by 3 bases, with 16 bases between. CDR1 and CDR2 (germline): MDHEN, SYDVKM. There are 15 residues in the CDR3. The chain carries TRBV28 and TRBJ2-5; possible D gene TRBD1, 6 bases. The receptor was isolated from a male donor in good health and CMV-seronegative. The sequenced material came from PBMCs. DNA for the CDR3: TGTGCCAGCAGTACAAGGTGGACAGCCAAAGAGACCCAGTACTTC. Residues: CASSTRWTAKETQYF.